The clone carrying this TCR beta chain was recorded at least ten times. This entry belongs to a study of CD8+CD57+ T cells in acquired aplastic anemia. For the study at large: Across the sorted CD4+ and CD8+ cells, DNA amounts averaged roughly 3.5 ug.

CDR3 and TCR beta VDJ profiling relied on a genomic DNA template. MiXCR was run by TCRdb on the reads, yielding one entry per CDR3 protein. The repertoire holds approximately 470,000 distinct CDR3 sequences, with less than 35% as singletons. The sequenced patients had an expansion of CD8+CD57+ cells seen by flow cytometry. The enrolled patients all had severe acquired aplastic anemia. The blood sampling took place in patients who had so far received no therapy. Trimming took off 6 bases at V and 0 bases at J, with 13 bases between the two ends. Germline values: CDR1 SNHLY, CDR2 FYNNEI. The length of the CDR3 is 15 residues.

The chain has TRBV2 and TRBJ2-3; a weak D match, TRBD1 (6 bases). The specimen sequenced was sorted CD4+, CD8+, or CD8+CD57+ T cells (not recorded which) from PBMCs. The receptor comes from a human donor with aplastic anemia. The CDR3 nucleotides are TGTGCCAGCAGGGGTCGGACAGATAGCACAGATACGCAGTATTTT. This sequence encodes CASRGRTDSTDTQYF.